This entry concerns a single TCR beta chain. There is no known antigen for this receptor. Base qualities are missing; no much larger clone stands one base away. The sample belongs to a study of CD8+ T cells in alopecia areata (dated by TCRdb to 2017 to 2018). A note on the overall study: Treated patients were enrolled in an open-label pilot trial of oral tofacitinib at 5 to 10 mg twice daily for moderate-to-severe alopecia areata. Patients on tofacitinib were biopsied at baseline and after 4 and 24 weeks of treatment, and several of the patients also had a later scalp biopsy. Patients stayed on tofacitinib for 6 to 18 months and then had 6 months of follow-up off drug so that delayed response and recurrence could be assessed. TCRbeta CDR3 regions were amplified by immunoSEQ multiplex PCR with 35 Vbeta forward and 13 Jbeta reverse primers. RNA came from the PAXgene miRNA kit for fixed scalp, the miRNeasy kit for PBMCs, and the RNeasy kit for mouse skin. In both human patients and the C3H/HeJ mouse model, the study applied high-throughput TCRbeta sequencing to look at T cell clonal expansion in alopecia areata. In treated patients, disease severity was measured using the SALT score, which gives the percentage of scalp surface area affected. Clonality in the scalp was compared among normal scalp (n=4), patchy alopecia areata scalp (n=8), and alopecia totalis/universalis scalp (n=8). Scalp tissue and sorted CD4+ and CD8+ peripheral blood T cells from patchy and totalis/universalis alopecia areata patients and from healthy controls were covered by human TCRbeta sequencing.

Summary of the overall study and its limitations: Unlike mouse skin, which is dominated by gammadelta T cells, normal human skin has resident alphabeta T cells that are also sequenced, and this complicates analysis of the scalp TCR repertoire. During tofacitinib treatment, many expanded lesional clones remained in scalp and blood, and this persistence may partly explain relapse after treatment is stopped. The treated cohort was small, with a single nonresponder, so links between baseline CD8+ expansion and response need larger studies. TCR sequences shared between patients were less clear than in mice, possibly partly because of HLA diversity in the patient population. Higher clonality and more expanded CD8+ clones were observed in lesional scalp than in normal scalp, particularly in alopecia totalis/universalis, a finding suggestive of antigenic drive. Scalp clonality and the number of expanded CD8+ clones among the top 100 scalp clones were significantly decreased by tofacitinib.

Library preparation was by the immunoSEQ multiplex PCR assay. For TCR sequencing, RNA was extracted from every sample and reverse transcribed into cDNA to serve as template. First-strand cDNA was synthesized with SuperScript III using a 2:1 mix of oligo-dT and random hexamers. A synthetic immune receptor repertoire was used to assess amplification bias, and residual bias was removed computationally. The paper's processing steps were these. After raw reads were preprocessed to remove errors, the CDR3 was defined following IMGT conventions as running from the conserved cysteine to phenylalanine. Clonality was computed as 1 minus the Shannon entropy, with the entropy normalized by log2 of the number of productive unique TCRs. CD4 or CD8 identity of scalp clones was inferred by cross-referencing scalp TCRbeta sequences with sorted blood CD4 and CD8 repertoires. Sourced from immuneACCESS, this table was stored by TCRdb with only in-frame sequences that have V and J called. A share of the clones is absent; for the studies checked, an unresolved V gene accounts for under half, and the remainder has no known explanation. The DNA was the basis for D and trimming; V, J and clone size are from that table. In this sample the table shows about 260,000 clones, 60% of which occur a single time. More than 0.85% of the sample rests with the top ten.

The treatment or condition tag for this specimen amounts to: oral pan-JAK inhibitor, 5-10 mg twice daily. Lesional scalp punch biopsies and peripheral blood were collected from alopecia areata patients. PBMCs were separated by density centrifugation and stained for CD3, CD4 and CD8, after which CD4+ and CD8+ T cells were sorted on a FACSAria. The germline V gene (reference sequence) gives CDR1 as SGHKS and CDR2 as YYEKEE. The CDR3, from cysteine to phenylalanine, totals 13 residues. The only DNA kept is the CDR3, 39 bases in frame from the first base. The specimen was CD4+ T cells sorted from blood, collected around week 53, from a patient treated with tofacitinib. The chain was built from TRBV5-5 and TRBJ2-1, with no reliable assignment of the D segment. The receptor comes from a human donor with alopecia areata. The DNA reads TGTGCTACCCTTGGATCTCCCTACAATGAGCAGTTCTTC. The encoded protein is CATLGSPYNEQFF.